The clone carrying this TCR beta chain showed up just a few times. The assay was immunoSEQ multiplex PCR, and TCRdb's table has in-frame clones only and misses some. The table includes about 180,000 clones, over 70% detected once. The data were obtained in a study of blood T cell repertoires in COVID-19. Study details: Specimens from acute and convalescent COVID-19 originated in the United States, Italy and Spain.

The CDR3 spans 13 residues. CDR1 and CDR2 from the germline V gene are GTSNPN and SVGIG (reference sequence). Trimming cost V 5 bases and J 3 bases, with 11 bases left between them. In terms of age and location, participants ranged from about 18 to 100 years and lived in about 25 US areas. The J gene is TRBJ1-5, the V gene TRBV30; D uncertain. Sequenced input: PBMCs or T cells enriched from blood (not recorded which). This TCR came from a man in his 60s who had been exposed to COVID-19. CDR3 in DNA: TGTGCCTGGGGCGGCGGTGACAATCAGCCCCAGCATTTT. As protein: CAWGGGDNQPQHF.